The text below deals with one T cell receptor (beta chain). Its cognate antigen is unknown. These data are taken from a study of T cell responses to AZD1222 COVID-19 vaccine. General study findings and limits: Donors were chiefly white British, with a greater number of females, and clonal diversity was perhaps underestimated. Spike regions recognized by vaccine-associated CD4 TCRs spanned the protein, led by 160-218 and 743-854.

CDR3 size: 13 residues. The germline CDR1 and CDR2 sequences are LGHDT and YNNKEL (reference sequence). V lost 4 bases, J lost 7 bases, and 2 bases stayed unmatched. This table comes from immunoSEQ multiplex PCR, and its TCRdb copy is limited to in-frame clones, with some not included. The profile shows approximately 130,000 clones, around 89% of them singletons. This clonotype was sampled from an adult in good health. Sequenced material: peripheral blood, taken on day 0 of MenACWY control vaccination. The rearrangement uses TRBV3-1 (or the pseudogene TRBV3-2) and TRBJ2-2; TRBD1 matches at 8 bases. The CDR3 protein is CASSLTGGGELFF. CDR3 coding DNA: TGTGCCAGCAGCCTTACAGGGGGCGGGGAGCTGTTTTTT.